This entry concerns a single T cell receptor (beta chain). The antigen remains undetermined. Sample time point: cycle 4 day 1 (C4D1), after less than 7 weeks of nivolumab. Relapse was seen in all patients after autologous stem cell transplantation, and brentuximab vedotin exposure was variable. The study purified CD4+ T cells from thawed PBMCs using magnetic negative selection. The source of the sample is a study of PD-1 blockade in classical Hodgkin lymphoma. Study-wide points: Complete responders had baseline diversity similar to newly diagnosed patients. Newly diagnosed patients were reported to start with lower TCR diversity than healthy donors.

The CDR3 contains 12 residues. The V and J ends lost 8 bases and 4 bases, in that order; junction bases with no gene match: 5. Germline CDR1 ENHRY, CDR2 SYGVKD. Clones were sequenced by immunoSEQ multiplex PCR, and TCRdb holds only the in-frame ones, with some missing. The top ten hold 0.5% to 0.7% of the sample, which has roughly 30,000 clones, around 85% seen once. This sample comprised CD4+ T cells from blood, obtained before the fourth cycle of nivolumab. The chain links TRBV10-3 to TRBJ2-7, with TRBD1 matching 7 bases. The receptor was derived from a human donor with classical Hodgkin lymphoma. The DNA for the CDR3 is TGTGCCATCGGAGACAGGGAGTACGAGCAGTACTTC. This codes for CAIGDREYEQYF.